These 4 T cell receptor beta chains were all obtained from the same sample, sequenced in a study of T cell repertoires in cytomegalovirus infection. Their recognized antigens are unknown. In TCRdb, the reads were re-called with MiXCR into one record per CDR3 protein. Altogether hundreds of thousands of distinct CDR3 sequences are present, under 45% being singletons, with the ten largest covering about 39%. This material consisted of cultured PBMCs, taken from culture after CMV antigen stimulation. Receptor source: a human donor in good health (CMV status not recorded). Some clones in this sample may be carry-over from other donors' samples.

This sequence joins TRBV6-5 and TRBJ2-7; TRBD1 agrees at 7 bases. Germline assignment: CDR1 MNHEY and CDR2 SVGAGI. This CDR3 has 14 amino acids. The ends lost 5 bases at V and 3 bases at J; junction bases unmatched: 7. CDR3 amino acids: CASSELHRGYEQYF. CDR3 nucleotide sequence: TGTGCCAGCAGTGAATTGCACAGGGGCTACGAGCAGTACTTC.

The rearrangement uses TRBV6-1 and TRBJ2-7, with 8 positions matching TRBD2. V shed 1 base, J shed 1 base, and the junction held 0 bases outside the gene matches. The CDR3 loop spans 14 amino acids. Germline V lookup: CDR1 MNHNS, CDR2 SASEGT. The DNA of the CDR3 is TGTGCCAGCAGTGAAGTAGCGGGGTCCTACGAGCAGTACTTC. Encoded protein: CASSEVAGSYEQYF.

This clonotype has ten or more counts. V gene TRBV7-2 combines with J gene TRBJ2-5; D is uncertain. V lost 4 bases and J lost 0, with 3 bases in between. The CDR3 has 12 residues. CDR1 is SGHTA and CDR2 is FQGNSA in the germline V gene. This chain's CDR3 is CASSSYQETQYF. The DNA of the CDR3 is TGTGCCAGCAGCTCTTACCAAGAGACCCAGTACTTC. The full variable domain, rest sourced from reference TRBV7-2 and TRBJ2-5, is GAGVSQSPSNKVTEKGKDVELRCDPISGHTALYWYRQSLGQGLEFLIYFQGNSAPDKSGLPSDRFSAERTGGSVSTLTIQRTQQEDSAVYLCASSSYQETQYFGPGTRLLVL.

This clonotype was recorded a few times. The chain couples TRBV7-6 to TRBJ1-1; D might be TRBD1 (5 bases). CDR1 and CDR2 from the germline V gene are SGHVS and FNYEAQ. The germline V and J ends were trimmed by 4 bases and 1 base, with 19 bases remaining between them. The CDR3 runs 17 residues. CDR3 in amino acids: CASSWRGLGEGNTEAFF. The DNA for the CDR3 is TGTGCCAGCAGCTGGAGGGGTCTAGGGGAGGGGAACACTGAAGCTTTCTTT.